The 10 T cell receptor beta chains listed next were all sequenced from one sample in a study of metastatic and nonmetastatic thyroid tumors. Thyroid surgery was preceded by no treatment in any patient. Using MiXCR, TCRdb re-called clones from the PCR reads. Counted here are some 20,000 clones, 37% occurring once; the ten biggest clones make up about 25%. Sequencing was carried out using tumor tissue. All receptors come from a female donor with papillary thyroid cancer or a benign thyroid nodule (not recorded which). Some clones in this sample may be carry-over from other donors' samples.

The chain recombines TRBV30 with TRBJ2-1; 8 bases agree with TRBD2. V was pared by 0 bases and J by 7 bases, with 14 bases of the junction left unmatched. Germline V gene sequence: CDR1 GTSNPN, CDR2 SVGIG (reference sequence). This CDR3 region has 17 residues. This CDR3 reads CAWSVLRSGSTENEQFF. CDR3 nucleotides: TGTGCCTGGAGTGTACTTCGGAGCGGGAGTACGGAAAATGAGCAGTTCTTC. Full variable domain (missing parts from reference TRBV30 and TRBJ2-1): SQTIHQWPATLVQPVGSPLSLECTVEGTSNPNLYWYRQAAGRGLQLLFYSVGIGQISSEVPQNLSASRPQDRQFILSSKKLLLSDSGFYLCAWSVLRSGSTENEQFFGPGTRLTVL.

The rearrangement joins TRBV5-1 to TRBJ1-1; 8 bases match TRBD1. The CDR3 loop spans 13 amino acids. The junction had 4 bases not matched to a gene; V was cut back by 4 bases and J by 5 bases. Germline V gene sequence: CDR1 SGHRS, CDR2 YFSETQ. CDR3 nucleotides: TGCGCCAGCAGCCCAGACAGGGGTACTGAAGCTTTCTTT. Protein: CASSPDRGTEAFF.

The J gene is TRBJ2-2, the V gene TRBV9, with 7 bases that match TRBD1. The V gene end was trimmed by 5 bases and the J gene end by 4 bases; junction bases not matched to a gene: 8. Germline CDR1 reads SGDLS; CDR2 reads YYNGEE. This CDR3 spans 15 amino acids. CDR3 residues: CASSDYRGVTGELFF. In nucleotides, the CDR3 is TGTGCCAGCAGTGATTACAGGGGAGTCACCGGGGAGCTGTTTTTT.

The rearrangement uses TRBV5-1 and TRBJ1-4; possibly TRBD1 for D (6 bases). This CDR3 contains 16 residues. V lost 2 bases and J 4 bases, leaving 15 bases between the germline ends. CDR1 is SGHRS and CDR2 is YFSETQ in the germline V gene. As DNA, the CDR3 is TGCGCCAGCAGCTTCGGGTCGACAGGTTTTAATGAAAAACTGTTTTTT. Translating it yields CASSFGSTGFNEKLFF.

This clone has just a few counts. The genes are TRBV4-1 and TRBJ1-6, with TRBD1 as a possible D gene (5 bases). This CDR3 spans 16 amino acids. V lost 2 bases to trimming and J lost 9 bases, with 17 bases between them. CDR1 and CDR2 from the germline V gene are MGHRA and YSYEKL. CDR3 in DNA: TGCGCCAGCAGCCAAACAACAGGAACCGGAGGTTCACCCCTCCACTTT. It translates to CASSQTTGTGGSPLHF.

CDR3 DNA: TGTGCCAGCATGCTTTTGGGGGACAGCAACCAAGAGACCCAGTACTTC. Protein sequence: CASMLLGDSNQETQYF. V gene TRBV27 combines with J gene TRBJ2-5, with 7 positions matching TRBD1. The ends lost 7 bases at V and 0 bases at J; junction bases unmatched: 11. From germline, CDR1 is MNHEY and CDR2 SMNVEV (reference sequence). This CDR3 is built from 16 residues.

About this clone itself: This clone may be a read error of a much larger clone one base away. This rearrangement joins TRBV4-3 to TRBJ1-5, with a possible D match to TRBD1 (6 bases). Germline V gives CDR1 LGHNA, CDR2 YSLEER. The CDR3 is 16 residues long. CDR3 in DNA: TGCGCCAGCAGCCAAGAATGGGGGGCGGCCTATCAGCCCCGGCATTTT. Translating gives CASSQEWGAAYQPRHF.

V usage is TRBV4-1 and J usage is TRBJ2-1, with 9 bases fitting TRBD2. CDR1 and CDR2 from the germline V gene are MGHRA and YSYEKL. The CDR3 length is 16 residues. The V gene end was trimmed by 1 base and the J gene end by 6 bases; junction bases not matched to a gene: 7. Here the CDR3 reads CASSQGGRGGRNEQFF. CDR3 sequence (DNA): TGCGCCAGCAGCCAAGGAGGGCGGGGGGGCCGCAATGAGCAGTTCTTC.

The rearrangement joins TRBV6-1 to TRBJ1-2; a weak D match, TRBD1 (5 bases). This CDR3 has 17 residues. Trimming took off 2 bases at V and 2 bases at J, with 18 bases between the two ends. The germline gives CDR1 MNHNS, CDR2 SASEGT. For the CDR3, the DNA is TGTGCCAGCAGTGAACGGGGACCCGGACATCCCAACTATGGCTACACCTTC. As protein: CASSERGPGHPNYGYTF.

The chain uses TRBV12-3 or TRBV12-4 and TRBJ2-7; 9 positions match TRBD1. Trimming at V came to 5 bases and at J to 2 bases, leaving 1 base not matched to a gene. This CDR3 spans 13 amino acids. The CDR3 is CASSGTGTYEQYF. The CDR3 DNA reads TGTGCCAGCAGTGGGACAGGGACCTACGAGCAGTACTTC.